Below, 8 T cell receptor beta chains from the same sample are listed, as sequenced in a study of T cell responses to AZD1222 COVID-19 vaccine. TCRdb's table, derived via immunoSEQ multiplex PCR, lists solely in-frame clones and lacks some. This table has fewer than 80,000 clones, around 88% appearing once. The specimen was peripheral blood, collected 28 days after the second dose of the MenACWY control vaccine. The source is an adult who received the MenACWY meningococcal vaccine as a control.

The rearrangement links TRBV6-5 to TRBJ1-1; D is perhaps TRBD1 (5 bases). The CDR3 has 15 residues. CDR1 is MNHEY and CDR2 is SVGAGI in the germline V gene. The V end lost 5 bases, the J end lost 1 base, and 14 bases lay between the germline ends. This CDR3 reads CASSRAGQGNTEAFF. DNA for the CDR3: TGTGCCAGCAGTAGAGCAGGGCAGGGGAACACTGAAGCTTTCTTT.

The rearrangement uses TRBV18 and TRBJ1-6; possibly TRBD1 for D (6 bases). Germline CDR1 is KGHSH and CDR2 is LQKENI. This CDR3 comprises 14 residues. V lost 5 bases and J lost 11, with 16 bases in between. This chain's CDR3 is CASSEAGDKAPLHF. In nucleotides, the CDR3 is TGTGCCAGCTCAGAGGCAGGGGATAAAGCACCCCTCCACTTT. The whole variable domain, filled in from reference TRBV18 and TRBJ1-6, reads NAGVMQNPRHLVRRRGQEARLRCSPMKGHSHVYWYRQLPEEGLKFMVYLQKENIIDESGMPKERFSAEFPKEGPSILRIQQVVRGDSAAYFCASSEAGDKAPLHFGNGTRLTVT.

The chain uses TRBV11-3 and TRBJ2-3; D unresolved. The CDR3 sequence is 12 residues long. V dropped 1 base and J dropped 4 bases, with 3 bases sitting between them. Per the germline V gene, CDR1 is SGHNT and CDR2 is YENEEA. CDR3 region: CASSLGPDTQYF. The CDR3 nucleotides read TGTGCCAGCAGCTTAGGTCCAGATACGCAGTATTTT.

V is TRBV19 and J is TRBJ1-1; no clear D. The CDR3 spans 11 residues. Germline assignment: CDR1 LNHDA and CDR2 SQIVND (reference sequence). Trimming stripped 6 bases from V and 1 base from J, with 3 bases between. CDR3 sequence: CASRGNTEAFF. CDR3 DNA sequence: TGTGCCAGTAGAGGGAACACTGAAGCTTTCTTT.

This chain uses TRBV6-5 with TRBJ1-2, with TRBD1 identical over 8 bases. V lost 5 bases and J lost 7; bases outside the gene matches: 12. The germline CDR1 and CDR2 sequences are MNHEY and SVGAGI. The CDR3 sequence is 15 residues long. This CDR3 reads CASSLPGQAGPGYTF. CDR3 bases: TGTGCCAGCAGTCTACCGGGACAGGCGGGTCCTGGCTACACCTTC.

The rearrangement links TRBV5-4 to TRBJ1-3; no definite D call. The germline V gene has CDR1 SGHNT and CDR2 YYREEE (reference sequence). The CDR3 is made up of 14 amino acids. Deletions cut 1 base from V and 0 bases from J, with 5 bases between. In nucleotides, the CDR3 is TGTGCCAGCAGCTTGTCGAGCTCTGGAAACACCATATATTTT. It yields the protein CASSLSSSGNTIYF.

This sequence joins TRBV4-3 and TRBJ1-2; D unclear. Germline V gives CDR1 LGHNA, CDR2 YSLEER. Trimming pared 0 bases from V and 4 bases from J, leaving 15 bases between. CDR3 length: 16 amino acids. The CDR3 region is CASSQDLLQRGYGYTF. The CDR3 DNA is TGCGCCAGCAGCCAAGATCTTTTACAGAGAGGCTATGGCTACACCTTC.

In its sample, this clone was seen many times. The rearrangement links TRBV28 to TRBJ2-2; 9 bases align to TRBD2. Per germline, CDR1 MDHEN and CDR2 SYDVKM. The CDR3 contains 15 residues. Trimming at V came to 6 bases and at J to 6 bases, leaving 8 bases not matched to a gene. CDR3 protein: CASSISGGGSGELFF. DNA of the CDR3: TGTGCCAGCAGCATTAGCGGGGGCGGCTCCGGGGAGCTGTTTTTT.